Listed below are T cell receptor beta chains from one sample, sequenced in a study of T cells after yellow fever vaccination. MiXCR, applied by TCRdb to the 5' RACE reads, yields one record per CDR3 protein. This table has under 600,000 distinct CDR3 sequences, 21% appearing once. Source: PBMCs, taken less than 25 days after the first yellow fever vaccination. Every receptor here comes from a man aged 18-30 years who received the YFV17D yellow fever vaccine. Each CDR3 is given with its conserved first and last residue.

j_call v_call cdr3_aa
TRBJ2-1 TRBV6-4 CASSRGLAGVNEQFF
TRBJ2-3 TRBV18 CASSPGQTDTQYF
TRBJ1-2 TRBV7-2 CASSRPGTGSLYGYTF
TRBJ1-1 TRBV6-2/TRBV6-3 CASRTALMNTEAFF
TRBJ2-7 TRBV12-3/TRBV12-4 CASSPGSYEQNF
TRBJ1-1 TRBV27 CASSYSGRGTEAFF
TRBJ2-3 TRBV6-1 CATLESLASTDTQYF
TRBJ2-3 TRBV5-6 CASSPSADTQYF
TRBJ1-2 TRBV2 CASGDYGYTF
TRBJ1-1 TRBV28 CASSLTGGMAFF
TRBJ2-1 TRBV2 CASSPDLYEQFF
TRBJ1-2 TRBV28 CASSPPTGFYGYTF
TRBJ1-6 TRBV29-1 CSVSDGNSPLHF
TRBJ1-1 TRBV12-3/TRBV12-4 CASSFGTFEAFF
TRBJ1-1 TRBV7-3 CASSQNSNTEAFF
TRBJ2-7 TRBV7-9 CASSRGNYEQYF
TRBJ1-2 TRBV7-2 CASSGVGAVGYTF
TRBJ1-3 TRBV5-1 CASSLTGSPISGNTIYF